These T cell receptor beta chains were read from a single sample in a study of vaccination effects on CD4 cells after COVID-19. TCRdb keeps only in-frame clones here, not all; method: immunoSEQ multiplex PCR. The sample holds tens of thousands of clones, under 80% seen once. Their antigens remain unidentified. The sequenced sample was CD4+ T cells from PBMCs cultured without peptide, obtained before COVID-19 vaccination. All receptors come from a human donor who had a prior SARS-CoV-2 infection. The CDR3 runs from the conserved cysteine through the conserved F or W. D genes are given only for firm matches. Clone size, where shown, is once, few, many, or a class for clones that have expanded.

d_call: NA; clone_size: NA; j_call: TRBJ1-1; v_call: TRBV4-1; cdr3_nt: TGCGCCAGCGGAGGCGCCCTTGAAGCTTTCTTT; cdr3_aa: CASGGALEAFF
d_call: TRBD2; clone_size: NA; j_call: TRBJ2-5; v_call: TRBV4-1; cdr3_nt: TGCGCCAGCAGCCAAGCTAGCGGGGGTGGAGAGACCCAGTACTTC; cdr3_aa: CASSQASGGGETQYF
d_call: TRBD1; clone_size: NA; j_call: TRBJ2-3; v_call: TRBV11-3; cdr3_nt: TGTGCCAGCAGCTTACGGACAGGGAGCACAGATACGCAGTATTTT; cdr3_aa: CASSLRTGSTDTQYF
d_call: NA; clone_size: NA; j_call: TRBJ1-4; v_call: TRBV2; cdr3_nt: TGTGCCAGCAGTCTCCAGGGAGGGGCGGGTGAAAAACTGTTTTTT; cdr3_aa: CASSLQGGAGEKLFF
d_call: NA; clone_size: NA; j_call: TRBJ2-2; v_call: TRBV5-1; cdr3_nt: TGCGCCAGCAGCTTGGGCTCTGGGTGGAACACCGGGGAGCTGTTTTTT; cdr3_aa: CASSLGSGWNTGELFF
d_call: NA; clone_size: NA; j_call: TRBJ1-6; v_call: TRBV5-5; cdr3_nt: TGTGCCAGCAGCGCGGGACTGCACTCCTATAATTCACCCCTCCACTTT; cdr3_aa: CASSAGLHSYNSPLHF
d_call: TRBD1; clone_size: NA; j_call: TRBJ1-1; v_call: TRBV30; cdr3_nt: TGTGCCTGGAAACGAACAGGGGAGTGGAACACTGAAGCTTTCTTT; cdr3_aa: CAWKRTGEWNTEAFF
d_call: TRBD1; clone_size: NA; j_call: TRBJ2-7; v_call: TRBV11-2; cdr3_nt: TGTGCCAGCAGCCCGAACCGGGACAGCTACGAGCAGTACTTC; cdr3_aa: CASSPNRDSYEQYF
d_call: NA; clone_size: few; j_call: TRBJ2-7; v_call: TRBV5-4; cdr3_nt: TGTGCCAGCAGCCCGACTCCCGACGGGTACGAGCAGTACTTC; cdr3_aa: CASSPTPDGYEQYF
d_call: NA; clone_size: once; j_call: TRBJ2-1; v_call: TRBV7-8; cdr3_nt: TGTGCCAGCAGCTCGAACGGAGGGCAAGGTAATGAGCAGTTCTTC; cdr3_aa: CASSSNGGQGNEQFF
d_call: NA; clone_size: NA; j_call: TRBJ1-5; v_call: TRBV19; cdr3_nt: TGTGCCAGTATTGGAACTCCCAATCAGCCCCAGCATTTT; cdr3_aa: CASIGTPNQPQHF
d_call: NA; clone_size: NA; j_call: TRBJ2-7; v_call: TRBV9; cdr3_nt: TGTGCCAGCAGCGTAGGTTCCACCAAATCCTACGAGCAGTACTTC; cdr3_aa: CASSVGSTKSYEQYF
d_call: TRBD2; clone_size: NA; j_call: TRBJ2-5; v_call: TRBV7-3; cdr3_nt: TGTGCCAGCAGCCCCGGTGGGGGGGAAGAGACCCAGTACTTC; cdr3_aa: CASSPGGGEETQYF
d_call: NA; clone_size: NA; j_call: TRBJ2-3; v_call: TRBV29-1; cdr3_nt: TGCAGCGTCACCGGGGGACGGAGGAGGACAGATACGCAGTATTTT; cdr3_aa: CSVTGGRRRTDTQYF
d_call: NA; clone_size: NA; j_call: TRBJ1-1; v_call: TRBV5-8; cdr3_nt: TGTGCCAGCAGCCCCCAAGCGGCAGTGTACACTGAAGCTTTCTTT; cdr3_aa: CASSPQAAVYTEAFF
d_call: NA; clone_size: NA; j_call: TRBJ2-2; v_call: TRBV7-2; cdr3_nt: TGTGCCAGCAGCTTAGTCGGGGGGCGGGACACCGGGGAGCTGTTTTTT; cdr3_aa: CASSLVGGRDTGELFF
d_call: TRBD2; clone_size: NA; j_call: TRBJ2-1; v_call: TRBV11-3; cdr3_nt: TGTGCCAGCAGCTTAGATGAGCGGGAGGGGTTCTTC; cdr3_aa: CASSLDEREGFF
d_call: TRBD1; clone_size: NA; j_call: TRBJ1-4; v_call: TRBV11-3; cdr3_nt: TGTGCCAGCAGCGGTACAGGGGGCGCGAATGAAAAACTGTTTTTT; cdr3_aa: CASSGTGGANEKLFF
d_call: NA; clone_size: NA; j_call: TRBJ2-7; v_call: TRBV7-9; cdr3_nt: TGTGCCAGCAGCTTAGTCGCGGGCTACGAGCAGTACTTC; cdr3_aa: CASSLVAGYEQYF
d_call: NA; clone_size: NA; j_call: TRBJ2-1; v_call: TRBV9; cdr3_nt: TGTGCCAGCAGCGTAGCTTGGGGGGAGCAGTTCTTC; cdr3_aa: CASSVAWGEQFF
d_call: TRBD1; clone_size: NA; j_call: TRBJ2-7; v_call: TRBV6-4; cdr3_nt: TGTGCCAGCAGCCTCGGGACAGGGGCATCCTACGAGCAGTACTTC; cdr3_aa: CASSLGTGASYEQYF
d_call: NA; clone_size: NA; j_call: TRBJ1-2; v_call: TRBV30; cdr3_nt: TGTGCCTGGAGTGTTGCTGACAGACTTTATGGCTACACCTTC; cdr3_aa: CAWSVADRLYGYTF
d_call: NA; clone_size: NA; j_call: TRBJ1-4; v_call: TRBV29-1; cdr3_nt: TGCAGCGTTTCTGGCCGCCCCGATTCAACTAATGAAAAACTGTTTTTT; cdr3_aa: CSVSGRPDSTNEKLFF
d_call: NA; clone_size: NA; j_call: TRBJ2-2; v_call: TRBV6-2/TRBV6-3; cdr3_nt: TGTGCCAGCAGTTATGGGTTTGCCACCGGGGAGCTGTTTTTT; cdr3_aa: CASSYGFATGELFF
d_call: TRBD1; clone_size: NA; j_call: TRBJ2-1; v_call: TRBV11-3; cdr3_nt: TGTGCCAGCAGCACGGGACAGGGGGGCTACAATGAGCAGTTCTTC; cdr3_aa: CASSTGQGGYNEQFF
d_call: NA; clone_size: NA; j_call: TRBJ1-6; v_call: TRBV7-2; cdr3_nt: TGTGCCAGCAGCTCGGTTCCACCTAGGAGCTCCTATAATTCACCCCTCCACTTT; cdr3_aa: CASSSVPPRSSYNSPLHF
d_call: NA; clone_size: NA; j_call: TRBJ2-2; v_call: TRBV6-5; cdr3_nt: TGTGCCAGCAATTTAGCGAGAAACACCGGGGAGCTGTTTTTT; cdr3_aa: CASNLARNTGELFF
d_call: TRBD2; clone_size: NA; j_call: TRBJ2-5; v_call: TRBV29-1; cdr3_nt: TGCAGCGTTGAACGGACTAGCCAAGAGACCCAGTACTTC; cdr3_aa: CSVERTSQETQYF
d_call: NA; clone_size: NA; j_call: TRBJ2-7; v_call: TRBV6-5; cdr3_nt: TGTGCCAGCAGTTACCTCCCGGGGGCTACCTACGAGCAGTACTTC; cdr3_aa: CASSYLPGATYEQYF
d_call: NA; clone_size: NA; j_call: TRBJ2-5; v_call: TRBV5-1; cdr3_nt: TGCGCCAGCAGCTGGGGGACTTTCCAAGAGACCCAGTACTTC; cdr3_aa: CASSWGTFQETQYF
d_call: NA; clone_size: few; j_call: TRBJ1-2; v_call: TRBV19; cdr3_nt: TGTGCCAGTAGTTCTTGGTATGGCTACACCTTC; cdr3_aa: CASSSWYGYTF
d_call: NA; clone_size: once; j_call: TRBJ1-2; v_call: TRBV2; cdr3_nt: TGTGCCAGCAGTGAAGCGCGGAGTTATGGCTACACCTTC; cdr3_aa: CASSEARSYGYTF
d_call: NA; clone_size: NA; j_call: TRBJ2-1; v_call: TRBV5-4; cdr3_nt: TGTGCCAGCAGCCCGGACTGGGACTACAATGAGCAGTTCTTC; cdr3_aa: CASSPDWDYNEQFF
d_call: NA; clone_size: once; j_call: TRBJ2-3; v_call: TRBV25-1; cdr3_nt: TGTGCCAGCGCCCGGGATACGCAGTATTTT; cdr3_aa: CASARDTQYF
d_call: NA; clone_size: NA; j_call: TRBJ1-1; v_call: TRBV5-1; cdr3_nt: TGCGCCAGCAGCCCCAACGGGGGGGCCCCGAACACTGAAGCTTTCTTT; cdr3_aa: CASSPNGGAPNTEAFF
d_call: TRBD2; clone_size: NA; j_call: TRBJ2-3; v_call: TRBV5-1; cdr3_nt: TGCGCCAGCAGCACGGGGACTAGCGGGGCCCCAGATACGCAGTATTTT; cdr3_aa: CASSTGTSGAPDTQYF
d_call: NA; clone_size: NA; j_call: TRBJ1-5; v_call: TRBV6-2/TRBV6-3; cdr3_nt: TGTGCCAGCAGTTACGCCGACACTCAGCCCCAGCATTTT; cdr3_aa: CASSYADTQPQHF
d_call: NA; clone_size: NA; j_call: TRBJ2-1; v_call: TRBV7-2; cdr3_nt: TGTGCCAGCAGCTTAGACAGGGCTAGCATTGAGCAGTTCTTC; cdr3_aa: CASSLDRASIEQFF
d_call: TRBD1; clone_size: NA; j_call: TRBJ1-2; v_call: TRBV5-1; cdr3_nt: TGCGCCAGTACCCTAGGGGGCGCTTACTATGGCTACACCTTC; cdr3_aa: CASTLGGAYYGYTF
d_call: TRBD1; clone_size: NA; j_call: TRBJ1-4; v_call: TRBV18; cdr3_nt: TGTGCCAGCTCTCCGAGCCGACAGGGGTTAAATGAAAAACTGTTTTTT; cdr3_aa: CASSPSRQGLNEKLFF
d_call: NA; clone_size: NA; j_call: TRBJ1-5; v_call: TRBV5-1; cdr3_nt: TGCGCCAGCAGCCCCTCCGGGGCCGAAAATCAGCCCCAGCATTTT; cdr3_aa: CASSPSGAENQPQHF
d_call: NA; clone_size: NA; j_call: TRBJ1-3; v_call: TRBV7-8; cdr3_nt: TGTGCCAGCAGCTTAGAGGGATCTGGAAACACCATATATTTT; cdr3_aa: CASSLEGSGNTIYF
d_call: NA; clone_size: once; j_call: TRBJ2-7; v_call: TRBV23-1; cdr3_nt: TGCGCCAGCAGTCAATCATTCCACGAGCAGTACTTC; cdr3_aa: CASSQSFHEQYF
d_call: NA; clone_size: few; j_call: TRBJ2-3; v_call: TRBV5-1; cdr3_nt: TGCGCCAGCAGCCCGTGGACCACCACAGATACGCAGTATTTT; cdr3_aa: CASSPWTTTDTQYF